Below are 16 T cell receptor beta chains sequenced from a single sample in a study of shared clonotypes between healthy human individuals. Only in-frame clones appear in the TCRdb table, and some are missing; sequencing was by immunoSEQ multiplex PCR. The data contain some 1.5 million clones, roughly 96% of them seen just once; the ten biggest clones take up roughly 1.2%. The sample was naive CD4+ T cells sorted from blood. As to subset: CD45RA+ positively selected. The receptors stem from a young man in good health.

V usage is TRBV9 and J usage is TRBJ2-1, with D possibly being TRBD1 or TRBD2 (5 bases each). Trimming took off 0 bases at V and 4 bases at J, with 11 bases between the two ends. Germline CDR1 is SGDLS and CDR2 is YYNGEE. This CDR3 region has 15 residues. CDR3 in amino acids: CASSVGGTQYNEQFF. CDR3 in DNA: TGTGCCAGCAGCGTAGGAGGGACCCAATACAATGAGCAGTTCTTC. Based on the CDR3 plus reference TRBV9 and TRBJ2-1, the full variable domain is DSGVTQTPKHLITATGQRVTLRCSPRSGDLSVYWYQQSLDQGLQFLIQYYNGEERAKGNILERFSAQQFPDLHSELNLSSLELGDSALYFCASSVGGTQYNEQFFGPGTRLTVL.

In the case of this clone: Distinct nucleotide sequences in the sample also encode this CDR3. The chain carries TRBV2 and TRBJ2-2; D is ambiguous. Trimming stripped 5 bases from V and 3 bases from J, with 4 bases between. Germline CDR1 reads SNHLY; CDR2 reads FYNNEI. The CDR3 has 12 residues. The CDR3, as DNA: TGTGCCAGCAGTATTCACACCGGGGAGCTGTTTTTT. As protein: CASSIHTGELFF.

To note about this clone: The sample has other DNA sequences that encode this CDR3 too. This rearrangement joins TRBV5-1 to TRBJ2-7; D may be TRBD2 (6 bases). CDR3 length equals 14 residues. Germline CDR1 is SGHRS and CDR2 is YFSETQ. V shed 1 base and J shed 0 bases, with 8 bases lying between them. Written as DNA, the CDR3 is TGCGCCAGCAGCTTGCAGGGACTCTCCTACGAGCAGTACTTC. Protein sequence: CASSLQGLSYEQYF. The full variable domain, completed using reference TRBV5-1 and TRBJ2-7, is KAGVTQTPRYLIKTRGQQVTLSCSPISGHRSVSWYQQTPGQGLQFLFEYFSETQRNKGNFPGRFSGRQFSNSRSEMNVSTLELGDSALYLCASSLQGLSYEQYFGPGTRLTVT.

This chain joins TRBV9 and TRBJ2-2, with D perhaps TRBD1 or TRBD2 (6 bases each). CDR1 and CDR2 from the germline V gene are SGDLS and YYNGEE. The CDR3 is 17 amino acids. Trimming left V 4 bases short and J 0 bases short, with 16 bases between. CDR3 residues: CASSPRRGTTNTGELFF. CDR3 sequence (DNA): TGTGCCAGCAGCCCAAGACGGGGGACAACGAACACCGGGGAGCTGTTTTTT.

This chain joins TRBV13 and TRBJ2-2, with 16 bases that match TRBD2. Germline V gives CDR1 PRHDT, CDR2 FYEKMQ (reference sequence). The CDR3 extends over 18 amino acids. Germline trimming cut 4 bases from V and 2 bases from J; bases unmatched to any gene: 4. The CDR3 reads CASSSGLAGGPNTGELFF. In DNA, the CDR3 is TGTGCCAGCAGCTCGGGACTAGCGGGAGGGCCTAACACCGGGGAGCTGTTTTTT.

The chain is built from TRBV6-6 and TRBJ2-1; D is undetermined. Trimming stripped 5 bases from V and 6 bases from J, with 17 bases between. The CDR3 has 15 amino acids. CDR1 is MNHNY, CDR2 SVGAGI, per germline (reference sequence). For the CDR3, the DNA is TGTGCCAGCAGTCCCCTAGAATATAAGGCCAATGAGCAGTTCTTC. The encoded protein is CASSPLEYKANEQFF.

The V gene is TRBV28, the J gene TRBJ1-4; D may be TRBD1 (6 bases). CDR1 is MDHEN and CDR2 is SYDVKM in the germline V gene. The CDR3 is 15 amino acids. Trimming left V 3 bases short and J 2 bases short, with 10 bases between. The CDR3 region has the DNA TGTGCCAGCAGTTTCGGCGGGGGCACTAATGAAAAACTGTTTTTT. Translating gives CASSFGGGTNEKLFF. The full variable domain, with the rest looked up from reference TRBV28 and TRBJ1-4, is DVKVTQSSRYLVKRTGEKVFLECVQDMDHENMFWYRQDPGLGLRLIYFSYDVKMKEKGDIPEGYSVSREKKERFSLILESASTNQTSMYLCASSFGGGTNEKLFFGSGTQLSVL.

The rearrangement joins TRBV2 to TRBJ1-5; possibly TRBD1 for D (6 bases). The CDR3 is 15 amino acids. Germline values: CDR1 SNHLY, CDR2 FYNNEI. V shed 5 bases and J shed 0 bases, with 11 bases lying between them. The DNA of the CDR3 is TGTGCCAGCAGTCGGGGGCGGGATAGCAATCAGCCCCAGCATTTT. Amino acid sequence: CASSRGRDSNQPQHF.

This chain uses TRBV19 with TRBJ2-2, with unresolved D. Germline V gives CDR1 LNHDA, CDR2 SQIVND (reference sequence). The V end was cut by 1 base, the J end by 3 bases, with 3 bases between. CDR3 size: 13 residues. In nucleotides, the CDR3 is TGTGCCAGTAGTATAGTTGACACCGGGGAGCTGTTTTTT. It encodes CASSIVDTGELFF.

The chain joins TRBV6-5 to TRBJ2-7; D possibly corresponds to TRBD2 (5 bases). Germline V CDR1 and CDR2: MNHEY, SVGAGI. The V end was cut by 4 bases, the J end by 2 bases, with 15 bases between. This CDR3 region has 15 residues. The CDR3 region is CASSSAGRAPYEQYF. DNA for the CDR3: TGTGCCAGCAGTTCCGCGGGCAGAGCCCCCTACGAGCAGTACTTC.

This chain joins TRBV10-3 and TRBJ2-1; 9 bases align to TRBD1. Germline V gene sequence: CDR1 ENHRY, CDR2 SYGVKD. The CDR3 has 14 amino acids. V lost 3 bases, J lost 5 bases, and 2 bases stayed unmatched. CDR3 in DNA: TGTGCCATCAGTGACTGGGACAGGGACAATGAGCAGTTCTTC. This encodes CAISDWDRDNEQFF.

The rearrangement uses TRBV27 and TRBJ2-7; possible D gene TRBD1, 7 bases. This CDR3 comprises 18 residues. V was cut by 1 base and J by 1 base, with 20 bases left in between. Germline V lookup: CDR1 MNHEY, CDR2 SMNVEV (reference sequence). CDR3 DNA: TGTGCCAGCAGTTTATTGCCCCGACAGGGAGGACCTTCCTACGAGCAGTACTTC. It is translated as CASSLLPRQGGPSYEQYF.

In its sample, this clone was seen once. The chain couples TRBV10-3 to TRBJ2-5, with D perhaps TRBD1 or TRBD2 (5 bases each). The V gene lost 11 bases and the J gene lost 1 base, with 14 bases spanning the gap. CDR3 length equals 13 residues. Germline lookup yields CDR1 ENHRY and CDR2 SYGVKD. The chain's CDR3 is CASTRGPQETQYF. In DNA, the CDR3 is TGTGCCTCCACGAGGGGACCCCAAGAGACCCAGTACTTC.

The chain joins TRBV2 to TRBJ2-1, with 13 bases that match TRBD2. The CDR3 length is 18 residues. V was clipped by 2 bases and J by 8 bases; unmatched bases: 12. Looked up from germline, CDR1 is SNHLY and CDR2 is FYNNEI. The CDR3 region is CASSERTSGRAPHYEQFF. The CDR3 nucleotides read TGTGCCAGCAGTGAACGGACTAGCGGGAGAGCCCCACACTATGAGCAGTTCTTC.

Details on this clone: Other nucleotide sequences from this sample produce the same CDR3. The chain is built from TRBV19 and TRBJ2-3; D is uncertain. The CDR3 has 13 residues. Trimming removed 3 bases at V and 0 bases at J, with 4 bases between. Germline loops: CDR1 LNHDA, CDR2 SQIVND (reference sequence). CDR3 amino acids: CASSIGSTDTQYF. DNA of the CDR3: TGTGCCAGTAGTATCGGAAGCACAGATACGCAGTATTTT.

The chain combines TRBV21-1 with TRBJ2-3; the table's D call, TRBD1, has no DNA check behind it. TRBV21-1 is given as a pseudogene. This CDR3 region has 11 residues. The CDR3 is CARGMDIPQYF. DNA for the CDR3: TGTGCCAGAGGGATGGACATCCCTCAGTATTTT.